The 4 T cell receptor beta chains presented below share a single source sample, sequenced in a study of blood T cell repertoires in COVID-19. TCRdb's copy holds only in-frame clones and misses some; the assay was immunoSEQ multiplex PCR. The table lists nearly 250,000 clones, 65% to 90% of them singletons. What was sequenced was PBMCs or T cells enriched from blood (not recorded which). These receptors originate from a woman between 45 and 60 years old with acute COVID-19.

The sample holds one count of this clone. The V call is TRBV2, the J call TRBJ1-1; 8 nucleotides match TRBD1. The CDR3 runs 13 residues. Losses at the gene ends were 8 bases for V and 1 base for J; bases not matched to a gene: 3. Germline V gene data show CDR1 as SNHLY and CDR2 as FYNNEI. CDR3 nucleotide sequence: TGTGCCAGCGGACAGGGTAGGAACACTGAAGCTTTCTTT. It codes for CASGQGRNTEAFF.

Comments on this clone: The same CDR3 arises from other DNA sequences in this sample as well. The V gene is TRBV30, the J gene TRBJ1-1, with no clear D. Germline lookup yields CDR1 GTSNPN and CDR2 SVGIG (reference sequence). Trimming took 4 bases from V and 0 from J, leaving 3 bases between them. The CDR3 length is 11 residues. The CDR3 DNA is TGTGCCTGGACTCTGAACACTGAAGCTTTCTTT. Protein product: CAWTLNTEAFF. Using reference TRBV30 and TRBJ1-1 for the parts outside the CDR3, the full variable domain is SQTIHQWPATLVQPVGSPLSLECTVEGTSNPNLYWYRQAAGRGLQLLFYSVGIGQISSEVPQNLSASRPQDRQFILSSKKLLLSDSGFYLCAWTLNTEAFFGQGTRLTVV.

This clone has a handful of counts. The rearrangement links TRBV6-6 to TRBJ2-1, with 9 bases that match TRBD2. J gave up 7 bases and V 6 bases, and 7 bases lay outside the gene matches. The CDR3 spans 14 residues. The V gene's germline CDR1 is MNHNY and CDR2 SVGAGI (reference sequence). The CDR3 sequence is CASRGSGGWNEQFF. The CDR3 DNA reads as TGTGCCAGCAGAGGTAGCGGGGGTTGGAATGAGCAGTTCTTC.

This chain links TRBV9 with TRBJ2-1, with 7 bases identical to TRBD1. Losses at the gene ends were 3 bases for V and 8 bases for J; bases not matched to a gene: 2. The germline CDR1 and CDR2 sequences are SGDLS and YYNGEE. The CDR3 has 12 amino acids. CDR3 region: CASSATGYEQFF. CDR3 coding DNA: TGTGCCAGCAGCGCGACAGGGTATGAGCAGTTCTTC. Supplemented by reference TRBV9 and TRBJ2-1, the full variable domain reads DSGVTQTPKHLITATGQRVTLRCSPRSGDLSVYWYQQSLDQGLQFLIQYYNGEERAKGNILERFSAQQFPDLHSELNLSSLELGDSALYFCASSATGYEQFFGPGTRLTVL.